These 10 T cell receptor beta chains came from one sample sequenced in a study of human T cells and chemical hapten exposure. Time point noted: patch test 1, 2 weeks after DPC sensitization. Treatment of the sample: therapeutic diphenylcyclopropenone sensitization with weekly scalp DPC. Each CDR3 protein gets one entry after TCRdb re-called the RACE reads with MiXCR. The sample carries approximately 73,000 distinct CDR3 sequences, under 13% recorded once. This specimen was whole blood, taken in connection with sensitization to the hapten diphenylcyclopropenone (DPC). The origin of the receptors is a woman aged 45-59 years with alopecia areata. Some clones in this sample may be carry-over from other donors' samples.

V usage is TRBV7-2 and J usage is TRBJ2-3, with 10 bases lining up with TRBD1. With V trimmed by 0 bases and J by 2 bases, 5 bases remained unmatched. The germline gives CDR1 SGHTA, CDR2 FQGNSA. The CDR3 has 17 residues. The CDR3 DNA follows: TGTGCCAGCAGCTTAGCGTGGGACAGGGGCTACACAGATACGCAGTATTTT. It codes for CASSLAWDRGYTDTQYF.

V gene TRBV2 combines with J gene TRBJ2-1, with D perhaps matching TRBD2 (6 bases). This CDR3 contains 15 residues. V gave up 2 bases and J gave up 7 bases, with 15 bases separating them. Germline V CDR1 and CDR2: SNHLY, FYNNEI. CDR3 DNA: TGTGCCAGCAGTGAAACTAGCCTCCTCACTAATGAGCAGTTCTTC. Encoded protein: CASSETSLLTNEQFF.

This clonotype was picked up a small number of times. The chain carries TRBV7-8 and TRBJ2-3; 13 positions agree with TRBD2. V was clipped by 5 bases and J by 0 bases; unmatched bases: 11. This CDR3 region has 19 residues. Germline CDR1 SGHVS, CDR2 FQNEAQ. The CDR3 region is CASSHRLAGGRSSTDTQYF. CDR3 nucleotides: TGTGCCAGCAGCCACCGACTAGCGGGGGGCCGATCTAGCACAGATACGCAGTATTTT.

Worth noting for this clonotype: A much larger clone differs by one base, so this may be a read error. The chain joins TRBV10-3 to TRBJ2-3; 10 nucleotides line up with TRBD1. CDR1 and CDR2 (germline): ENHRY, SYGVKD. The CDR3 has 16 amino acids. In nucleotides, the CDR3 is TGTGCCAACAGTGGGGACAGGGGCCTTAGCACAGATACGCAGTATTTT. Its protein product is CANSGDRGLSTDTQYF.

The genes are TRBV6-6 and TRBJ1-4; 8 bases are a match to TRBD1. The germline gives CDR1 MNHNY, CDR2 SVGAGI (reference sequence). The CDR3 extends over 14 amino acids. The junction had 5 bases not matched to a gene; V was cut back by 6 bases and J by 5 bases. This chain's CDR3 is CASSNDRGNEKLFF. As DNA, the CDR3 is TGTGCCAGCAGCAATGACAGGGGAAATGAAAAACTGTTTTTT.

This clonotype was observed a few times. The chain combines TRBV28 with TRBJ1-1; D unclear. Trimming shortened V by 4 bases and J by 0 bases, and 12 bases separated the two germline ends. CDR3 length: 15 residues. Germline assignment: CDR1 MDHEN and CDR2 SYDVKM. The CDR3 region has the DNA TGTGCCAGCAGTTCCCGAGGGTCCATGAACACTGAAGCTTTCTTT. Its translation is CASSSRGSMNTEAFF.

This clonotype was picked up many times. The J gene is TRBJ1-6, the V gene TRBV10-3; D perhaps matches TRBD1 (5 bases). With 5 bases removed from V and 4 bases from J, the gap between germline ends came to 9 bases. From germline, CDR1 is ENHRY and CDR2 SYGVKD. The CDR3 runs to 14 residues. CDR3 loop: CAISPGLYNSPLHF. CDR3 sequence (DNA): TGTGCCATCAGTCCGGGACTGTATAATTCACCCCTCCACTTT.

This rearrangement joins TRBV28 to TRBJ2-3; tentative D call: TRBD1 (5 bases). Trimming cost V 8 bases and J 2 bases, with 14 bases left between them. The CDR3 covers 14 residues. Germline V gene data show CDR1 as MDHEN and CDR2 as SYDVKM. The chain's CDR3 is CASGLGQSTDTQYF. Written as DNA, the CDR3 is TGTGCCAGCGGGCTGGGGCAGTCCACAGATACGCAGTATTTT.

The chain employs TRBV3-1 and TRBJ2-5; 8 bases match TRBD2. Germline V gene data show CDR1 as LGHDT and CDR2 as YNNKEL (reference sequence). Trimming took 4 bases from V and 4 from J; bases not matched to a gene: 8. The CDR3 is 15 amino acids. CDR3 sequence (DNA): TGTGCCAGCAGCCTGTTAGCGGGATTAAGAGAGACCCAGTACTTC. Amino acids: CASSLLAGLRETQYF.

The chain has TRBV5-6 and TRBJ1-5; D perhaps matches TRBD1 (6 bases). V shed 3 bases and J shed 4 bases, with 8 bases lying between them. The CDR3 runs 13 residues. Germline CDR1 and CDR2: SGHDT and YYEEEE. CDR3 nucleotides: TGTGCCAGCAGCTCGACAGGAAATCAGCCCCAGCATTTT. Its protein is CASSSTGNQPQHF.